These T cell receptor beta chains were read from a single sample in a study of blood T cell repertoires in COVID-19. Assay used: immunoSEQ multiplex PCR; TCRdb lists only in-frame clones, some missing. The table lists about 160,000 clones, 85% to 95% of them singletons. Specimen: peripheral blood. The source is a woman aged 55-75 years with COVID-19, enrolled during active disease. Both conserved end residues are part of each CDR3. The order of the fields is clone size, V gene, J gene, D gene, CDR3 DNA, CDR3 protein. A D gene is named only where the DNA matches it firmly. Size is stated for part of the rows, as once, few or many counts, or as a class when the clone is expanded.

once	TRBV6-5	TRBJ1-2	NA	TGTGCCAGCAGTTTATTCTACAGGGCGGATGGCTACACCTTC	CASSLFYRADGYTF
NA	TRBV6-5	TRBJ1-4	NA	TGTGCCAGCAGATCACAGGGAATGGAGGAAAAACTGTTTTTT	CASRSQGMEEKLFF
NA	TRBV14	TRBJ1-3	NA	TGTGCCAGCAGCCGCTTCACAGGGATCTCTGGAAACACCATATATTTT	CASSRFTGISGNTIYF
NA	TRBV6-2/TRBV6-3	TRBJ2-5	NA	TGTGCCAGCAGCCCAGCAGAGACCCAGTACTTC	CASSPAETQYF
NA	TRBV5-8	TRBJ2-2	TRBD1	TGTGCCACTGACAGGGTGACCGGGGAGCTGTTTTTT	CATDRVTGELFF
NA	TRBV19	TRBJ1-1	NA	TGCGCCGCCGGCACTGAAGCTTTCTTT	CAAGTEAFF
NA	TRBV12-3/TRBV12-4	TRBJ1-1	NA	TGTGCCAGCAACGGGGCGGGGGACGCTGAAGCTTTCTTT	CASNGAGDAEAFF
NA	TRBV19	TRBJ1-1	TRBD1	TGTGCCAGTAGTATAGGACAGGGGAGGGCTGAAGCTTTCTTT	CASSIGQGRAEAFF
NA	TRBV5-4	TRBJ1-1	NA	TGTGCCAGCAGCTTGGCCGGACAGCTGAACACTGAAGCTTTCTTT	CASSLAGQLNTEAFF
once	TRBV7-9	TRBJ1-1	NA	TGTGCCAGCAGCTTTCCCCTTTTAGGGGATAACACTGAAGCTTTCTTT	CASSFPLLGDNTEAFF
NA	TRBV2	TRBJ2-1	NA	TGTGCCAGCAGGGTAACAGGGAACTCCTACAATGAGCAGTTCTTC	CASRVTGNSYNEQFF
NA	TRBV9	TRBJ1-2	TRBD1	TGTGCCAGCAGCCCCCACCCGACAGGGGGCTATGGCTACACCTTC	CASSPHPTGGYGYTF
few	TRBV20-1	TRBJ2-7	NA	TGCAGTGCTAGTCCGGACATATTCACCTACGAGCAGTACTTC	CSASPDIFTYEQYF
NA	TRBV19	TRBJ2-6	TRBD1	TGTGCCAGTAGTCGGGACAGGGTCTCTGGGGCCAACGTCCTGACTTTC	CASSRDRVSGANVLTF
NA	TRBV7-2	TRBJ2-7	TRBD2	TGTGCCAGCAGTAAGGCTCTGCTAGCGGGGGAGTCCTACGAGCAGTACTTC	CASSKALLAGESYEQYF
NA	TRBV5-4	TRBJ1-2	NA	TGTGCCAGCAGCGGGAGGGTTAACTATGGCTACACCTTC	CASSGRVNYGYTF
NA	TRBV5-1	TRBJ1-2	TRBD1	TGCGCCAGCAACATACGGACAGGGATCCCGGATGGCTACACCTTC	CASNIRTGIPDGYTF
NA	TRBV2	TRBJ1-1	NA	TGTGCCAGCAAGGAAAGGTGGAATCGGGACACTGAAGCTTTCTTT	CASKERWNRDTEAFF
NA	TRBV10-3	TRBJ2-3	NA	TGTGCCATCAGTGAGTTCGGGAAGAGCACAGATACGCAGTATTTT	CAISEFGKSTDTQYF
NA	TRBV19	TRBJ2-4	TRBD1	TGTGCCAGTAGTATAAGGGACAGGGCCAAAAACATTCAGTACTTC	CASSIRDRAKNIQYF
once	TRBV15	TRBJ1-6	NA	TGTGCCACCAGCAGAGATCGGGTAAATAATTCACCCCTCCACTTT	CATSRDRVNNSPLHF
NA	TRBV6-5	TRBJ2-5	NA	TGTGCCAGCAGTCCCCAGGGACACACAGAGACCCAGTACTTC	CASSPQGHTETQYF
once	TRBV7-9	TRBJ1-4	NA	TGTGCCAGCAGTTGGCGCGGGGGTAATGAAAAACTGTTTTTT	CASSWRGGNEKLFF
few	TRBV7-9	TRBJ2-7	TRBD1	TGTGCCAGCAGCTTCGGGGGGACAGGGATCAACGAGCAGTACTTC	CASSFGGTGINEQYF
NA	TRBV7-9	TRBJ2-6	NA	TGTGCCAGCAGCTTAGCAGGGGTTGGGGCCAACGTCCTGACTTTC	CASSLAGVGANVLTF
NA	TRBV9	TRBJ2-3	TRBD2	TGTGCCAGCACCCCGGGACCGGGACTAGCTGCAGATACGCAGTATTTT	CASTPGPGLAADTQYF
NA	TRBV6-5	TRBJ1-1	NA	TGTGCCAGCGAGGGAAGGACGGGGATAGCTTTCTTT	CASEGRTGIAFF
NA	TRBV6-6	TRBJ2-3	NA	TGTGCCAGCAGTACAGGACAGCCGACGCAGTATTTT	CASSTGQPTQYF
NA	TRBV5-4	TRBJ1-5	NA	TGTGCCGCCCAGGCAGGGCCCAATCAGCCCCAGCATTTT	CAAQAGPNQPQHF
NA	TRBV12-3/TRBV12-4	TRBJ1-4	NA	TGTGCCAGCAGTTTCCGGGGAGATGAAAAACTGTTTTTT	CASSFRGDEKLFF
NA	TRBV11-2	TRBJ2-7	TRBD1	TGTGCCAGCAGCATTCCGGGACAGGGAGGTTATCGCTACGAGCAGTACTTC	CASSIPGQGGYRYEQYF
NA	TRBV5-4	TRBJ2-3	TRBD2	TGTGCCAGCAGCTTGGATGGCGGCGGGGGGGCTGCAGATACGCAGTATTTT	CASSLDGGGGAADTQYF
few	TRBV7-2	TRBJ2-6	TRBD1	TGTGCCAGCAGCATACGAGATGGGACAGGGAAACTTAGGGCCAACGTCCTGACTTTC	CASSIRDGTGKLRANVLTF
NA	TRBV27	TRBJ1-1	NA	TGTGCCAGCAGTTTTCGGGGGACTGAAGCTTTCTTT	CASSFRGTEAFF
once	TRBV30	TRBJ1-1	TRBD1	TGTGCCTGGAGGGGACAGGGCTCCACTGAAGCTTTCTTT	CAWRGQGSTEAFF
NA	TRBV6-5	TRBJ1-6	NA	TGTGCCAGCAGTACTCGAGCCTCACCCCTCCACTTT	CASSTRASPLHF
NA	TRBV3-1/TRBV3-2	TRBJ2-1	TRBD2	TGTGCCAGCAGCCCCTTCGAGCGGGGGGGCGAGCAGTTCTTC	CASSPFERGGEQFF
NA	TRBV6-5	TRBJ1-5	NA	TGTGCCAGCTTGGGGGCGAGTGGCAATCAGCCCCAGCATTTT	CASLGASGNQPQHF
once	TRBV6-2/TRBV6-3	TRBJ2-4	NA	TGTGCCAGCAGTCGCAACAGGGTTGGTAGTGGGGACATTCAGTACTTC	CASSRNRVGSGDIQYF
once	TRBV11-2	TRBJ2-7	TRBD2	TGTGCCAGCAGCCCTAGGTGGACTAGCGGATACGAGCAGTACTTC	CASSPRWTSGYEQYF
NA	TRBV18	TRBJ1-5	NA	TGTGCCAGCTCACCGCAGGGCCAGCCCCAGCATTTT	CASSPQGQPQHF
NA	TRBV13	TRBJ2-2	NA	TGTGCCAGCAGTTTACAGGGTCGGACCGGGGAGCTGTTTTTT	CASSLQGRTGELFF
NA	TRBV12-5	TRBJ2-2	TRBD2	TGTGCTAGTGGCCTTAAGCGGGGGGGCGAATTGACAGAAACGAACACCGGGGAGCTGTTTTTT	CASGLKRGGELTETNTGELFF
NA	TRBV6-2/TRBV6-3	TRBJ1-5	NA	TGTGCCAGCAGCCATGGACTCCGGGGGGATCAGCCCCAGCATTTT	CASSHGLRGDQPQHF
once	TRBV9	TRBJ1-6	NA	TGTGCCAGCAGCGTAGATGGCAGCTATAATTCACCCCTCCACTTT	CASSVDGSYNSPLHF
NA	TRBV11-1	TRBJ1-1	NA	TGTGCCAGCAGCCCCCCCCAGGTCTCTAACACTGAAGCTTTCTTT	CASSPPQVSNTEAFF
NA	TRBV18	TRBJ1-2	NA	TGTGCCAGCTCACCTCTACAGGCGCTGGACTATGGCTACACCTTC	CASSPLQALDYGYTF
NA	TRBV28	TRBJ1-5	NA	TGTGCCAGCAGAACGCGGAATCAGCCCCAGCATTTT	CASRTRNQPQHF
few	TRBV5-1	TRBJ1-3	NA	TGCGCCAGCAGCCTACTCGGGAGCTCTGGAAACACCATATATTTT	CASSLLGSSGNTIYF
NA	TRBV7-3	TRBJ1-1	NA	TGTGCCAGCAGCTTAATTGCGGGCTCCAGATTCATTCCCACTGAAGCTTTCTTT	CASSLIAGSRFIPTEAFF
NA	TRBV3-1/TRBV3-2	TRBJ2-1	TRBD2	TGTGCCAGCAGCCTCGCGGGGGGGGGCCACAATGAGCAGTTCTTC	CASSLAGGGHNEQFF
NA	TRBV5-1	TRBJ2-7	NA	TGCGCCAGCAGCTTAACAGCAGGCTCCTACGAGCAGTACTTC	CASSLTAGSYEQYF
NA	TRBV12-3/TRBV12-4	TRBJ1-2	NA	TGTGCCAGCACTTCAGGGGCCCATGGCTACACCTTC	CASTSGAHGYTF
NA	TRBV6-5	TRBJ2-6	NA	TGTGCCAGCAGTTACTCGATAGGGGCTGGGGCCAACGTCCTGACTTTC	CASSYSIGAGANVLTF
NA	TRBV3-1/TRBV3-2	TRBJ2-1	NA	TGTGCCAGCAGCCAAGATATGCAGGTCCACAATGAGCAGTTCTTC	CASSQDMQVHNEQFF
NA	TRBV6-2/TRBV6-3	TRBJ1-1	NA	TGTGCCAGCAGTTACTTGTCGACTACGGTTGAAGCTTTCTTT	CASSYLSTTVEAFF
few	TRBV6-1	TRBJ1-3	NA	TGTGCCAGCAGTGACACTAATCCTGGCTCTGGAAACACCATATATTTT	CASSDTNPGSGNTIYF
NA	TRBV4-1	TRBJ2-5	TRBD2	TGCGCCAGCAGCCAAGAACTAGCGGGGCCCACGGGGACCCAGTACTTC	CASSQELAGPTGTQYF
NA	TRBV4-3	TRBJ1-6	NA	TGCGCCAGCAGCCAAGGACACCATAATTCACCCCTCCACTTT	CASSQGHHNSPLHF
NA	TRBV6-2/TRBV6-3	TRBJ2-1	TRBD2	TGTGCCAGCAGCTTTAGGACTAGCGGGGGGCCCGACCAGTTCTTC	CASSFRTSGGPDQFF